Below, 25 T cell receptor beta chains from the same sample are listed, as sequenced in a study of blood T cell repertoires in COVID-19. The repertoire was sequenced with immunoSEQ multiplex PCR; TCRdb's copy has only in-frame clones and lacks some. The sample records over 55,000 clones, around 87% being singletons. The sequenced sample was peripheral blood. The receptor set was obtained from a man aged 45-65 years with active COVID-19.

This rearrangement joins TRBV30 to TRBJ1-1; 9 positions agree with TRBD1. V lost 3 bases, J lost 1 base, and 6 bases stayed unmatched. The CDR3 consists of 15 residues. CDR1 and CDR2 (germline): GTSNPN, SVGIG (reference sequence). CDR3 nucleotide sequence: TGTGCCTGGAGGCCCGGGACAGGGTGGAACACTGAAGCTTTCTTT. This codes for CAWRPGTGWNTEAFF.

The genes are TRBV7-2 and TRBJ1-1; 11 positions agree with TRBD1. The CDR3 has 13 amino acids. V lost 5 bases and J lost 11; bases outside the gene matches: 7. Germline V gene data show CDR1 as SGHTA and CDR2 as FQGNSA. The CDR3 loop is CASSGTGGLEAFF. The CDR3 DNA reads as TGTGCCAGCAGCGGGACAGGGGGATTGGAGGCTTTCTTT.

This clone was counted only a few times. The chain carries TRBV25-1 and TRBJ2-1; 9 bases match TRBD2. With 4 bases clipped from V and 4 bases from J, the junction kept 8 bases outside the gene matches. Looked up from germline, CDR1 is MGHDK and CDR2 is SYGVNS. The CDR3 is 16 residues long. The DNA for the CDR3 is TGTGCCAGCAGTGGGCCGAGCGGGGGGACGTACAATGAGCAGTTCTTC. It translates to CASSGPSGGTYNEQFF.

The V gene is TRBV29-1, the J gene TRBJ2-7, with D perhaps matching TRBD1 (6 bases). CDR1 is SQVTM, CDR2 ANQGSEA, per germline. The V end was cut by 2 bases, the J end by 1 base, with 15 bases between. CDR3 length equals 15 residues. CDR3 nucleotides: TGCAGCGTTGAACGGCCAGGGGCGAAATCCTACGAGCAGTACTTC. Protein sequence: CSVERPGAKSYEQYF.

The chain couples TRBV6-2 or TRBV6-3 to TRBJ2-2; 10 bases align to TRBD2. Germline V CDR1 and CDR2: MNHEY, SVGEGT. The V gene end was trimmed by 6 bases and the J gene end by 2 bases; junction bases not matched to a gene: 6. The CDR3 totals 16 residues. CDR3 region: CASSRTSGGNTGELFF. CDR3 nucleotides: TGTGCCAGCAGCCGGACTAGCGGAGGAAACACCGGGGAGCTGTTTTTT.

This sequence joins TRBV18 and TRBJ2-5, with D unresolved. CDR1 is KGHSH and CDR2 is LQKENI in the germline V gene. V was clipped by 8 bases and J by 2 bases, with 15 bases between them. The CDR3 loop spans 14 amino acids. CDR3 region: CASTLSRWQETQYF. The CDR3 DNA reads as TGTGCCAGCACCCTATCAAGATGGCAAGAGACCCAGTACTTC.

The rearrangement joins TRBV2 to TRBJ1-6; no reliable D call. V was clipped by 4 bases and J by 10 bases, with 20 bases between them. The CDR3 contains 16 residues. Germline CDR1 SNHLY, CDR2 FYNNEI. The CDR3 coding sequence is TGTGCCAGCAGTGGCTCCATACGAGCGTCTCAATCACCCCTCCACTTT. The encoded protein is CASSGSIRASQSPLHF.

This chain links TRBV27 with TRBJ2-1, with 8 bases lining up with TRBD2. The CDR3 covers 17 residues. V gave up 5 bases and J gave up 3 bases; unmatched junction bases: 12. The V gene's germline CDR1 is MNHEY and CDR2 SMNVEV (reference sequence). The CDR3 protein is CASSPNIPGLGYNEQFF. The CDR3 bases are TGTGCCAGCAGTCCGAACATCCCGGGACTAGGCTACAATGAGCAGTTCTTC.

The V call is TRBV10-1, the J call TRBJ1-5, with 8 bases that match TRBD1. Germline loops: CDR1 WNHNN, CDR2 SYGVQD (reference sequence). CDR3 length equals 18 residues. V trimming: 2 bases; J trimming: 6 bases; junction bases outside the gene matches: 15. CDR3 protein: CASSEPPPTGDTPQPQHF. CDR3 nucleotide sequence: TGCGCCAGCAGTGAGCCTCCCCCGACAGGGGATACCCCTCAGCCCCAGCATTTT.

The chain's CDR3 is CASLRLAGGPNYEQYF. The CDR3 DNA reads as TGCGCCAGCCTCCGACTAGCGGGAGGACCTAACTACGAGCAGTACTTC. The gene calls are TRBV10-1 and TRBJ2-7; TRBD2 matches at 13 bases. Germline trimming cut 8 bases from V and 3 bases from J; bases unmatched to any gene: 10. In germline, CDR1 is WNHNN, CDR2 SYGVQD (reference sequence). This CDR3 spans 16 amino acids.

The DNA for the CDR3 is TGTGCCAGCAAGCTAGCGGGGGGCACAGATACGCAGTATTTT. Amino acids: CASKLAGGTDTQYF. The V and J genes are TRBV11-1 and TRBJ2-3, with TRBD2 matching 10 bases. From germline, CDR1 is SGHAT and CDR2 FQDESV (reference sequence). The CDR3 is 14 residues long. J was trimmed by 1 base and V by 7 bases; bases with no gene match: 2.

The rearrangement links TRBV7-9 to TRBJ2-5; TRBD2 agrees at 9 bases. V was clipped by 5 bases and J by 5 bases; unmatched bases: 6. Germline V gives CDR1 SEHNR, CDR2 FQNEAQ (reference sequence). There are 14 residues in the CDR3. The CDR3 spells CASSPGLALETQYF. Written as DNA, the CDR3 is TGTGCCAGCAGCCCGGGACTAGCCTTGGAGACCCAGTACTTC.

This chain links TRBV11-2 with TRBJ1-2, with 11 positions matching TRBD1. Germline assignment: CDR1 SGHAT and CDR2 FQNNGV. The CDR3 is 15 residues long. V gave up 6 bases and J gave up 4 bases; unmatched junction bases: 7. DNA for the CDR3: TGTGCCAGCAGGGAAGGACAGGGGGCAACCTATGGCTACACCTTC. Its protein is CASREGQGATYGYTF.

V usage is TRBV15 and J usage is TRBJ1-2; the match to TRBD1 covers 7 bases. Germline CDR1 is LNHNV and CDR2 is YYDKDF (reference sequence). With V trimmed by 0 bases and J by 8 bases, 12 bases remained unmatched. The CDR3 sequence is 16 residues long. The CDR3 protein is CATSRDQTGVSIGYTF. The CDR3 nucleotides are TGTGCCACCAGCAGAGACCAAACAGGGGTATCAATCGGCTACACCTTC.

This clone was seen only a few times. V gene TRBV19 combines with J gene TRBJ2-7; 7 bases align to TRBD1. The ends lost 9 bases at V and 1 base at J; junction bases unmatched: 9. There are 14 residues in the CDR3. CDR1 LNHDA and CDR2 SQIVND come from the germline V gene (reference sequence). The CDR3 DNA reads TGTGCCAGCTCCCGACAGGGTCTTTCCTACGAGCAGTACTTC. Translation: CASSRQGLSYEQYF.

The chain employs TRBV6-5 and TRBJ2-7, with a tentative D call TRBD1 (6 bases). The V end lost 6 bases, the J end lost 7 bases, and 16 bases lay between the germline ends. In germline, CDR1 is MNHEY, CDR2 SVGAGI. This CDR3 contains 13 residues. CDR3 residues: CASSMTGSGEQYF. CDR3 nucleotides: TGTGCCAGCAGCATGACAGGATCGGGGGAGCAGTACTTC.

This chain uses TRBV30 with TRBJ1-1; D not certain. Per the germline V gene, CDR1 is GTSNPN and CDR2 is SVGIG (reference sequence). The CDR3 spans 13 residues. V was cut by 2 bases and J by 0 bases, with 7 bases left in between. In DNA, the CDR3 is TGTGCCTGGAGTCTAGCTTTGAACACTGAAGCTTTCTTT. Protein product: CAWSLALNTEAFF.

This clone was detected only a few times. CDR3: CASSQARNYGYTF. DNA for the CDR3: TGTGCCAGCAGCCAGGCCCGTAACTATGGCTACACCTTC. The chain couples TRBV27 to TRBJ1-2; D call uncertain. Germline V CDR1 and CDR2: MNHEY, SMNVEV (reference sequence). The CDR3 covers 13 residues. V shed 6 bases and J shed 1 base, with 9 bases lying between them.

The J gene is TRBJ2-2, the V gene TRBV7-2; 9 nucleotides match TRBD2. The V and J ends lost 4 bases and 3 bases, in that order; junction bases with no gene match: 6. This CDR3 has 16 amino acids. CDR1 SGHTA and CDR2 FQGNSA come from the germline V gene. This CDR3 is CASSSTRTSDTGELFF. CDR3 DNA sequence: TGTGCCAGCAGCTCTACGAGGACTAGCGACACCGGGGAGCTGTTTTTT.

The chain carries TRBV7-2 and TRBJ2-7; D not resolved. Germline assignment: CDR1 SGHTA and CDR2 FQGNSA. The CDR3 runs 14 residues. V was cut by 5 bases and J by 0 bases, with 11 bases left in between. CDR3 region: CASSLPPGSYEQYF. In nucleotides, the CDR3 is TGTGCCAGCAGCCTCCCCCCAGGCTCCTACGAGCAGTACTTC.

This clone was seen once. The chain employs TRBV5-1 and TRBJ2-5; D is possibly TRBD1 (5 bases). The germline V gene has CDR1 SGHRS and CDR2 YFSETQ. V was cut by 4 bases and J by 4 bases, with 14 bases left in between. The CDR3 has 14 residues. CDR3 bases: TGCGCCAGCAGCCCAGTGGATGGGGCAGAGACCCAGTACTTC. This translates into CASSPVDGAETQYF.

The V call is TRBV6-1, the J call TRBJ1-5; tentatively, D is TRBD1 (5 bases). V was cut by 3 bases and J by 2 bases, with 5 bases left in between. Looked up from germline, CDR1 is MNHNS and CDR2 is SASEGT. CDR3 length equals 13 residues. The CDR3 nucleotides read TGTGCCAGCAGTGACAGGGGCAATCAGCCCCAGCATTTT. This encodes CASSDRGNQPQHF.

Written as DNA, the CDR3 is TGTGCCAGCAGCCTTCGCGCCACGGGAGTCGCCTACGAGCAGTACTTC. Protein sequence: CASSLRATGVAYEQYF. J is TRBJ2-7 and V is TRBV9; a possible D gene is TRBD2 (6 bases). The CDR3 totals 16 residues. CDR1 and CDR2 from the germline V gene are SGDLS and YYNGEE. Trimming left V 4 bases short and J 2 bases short, with 19 bases between.

The V call is TRBV3-1 (or the pseudogene TRBV3-2), the J call TRBJ1-5; perhaps TRBD1 as D (5 bases). CDR3 length equals 15 residues. V was trimmed by 11 bases and J by 4 bases, leaving 21 bases between them. Germline-derived CDR1 and CDR2 are LGHDT and YNNKEL (reference sequence). CDR3 sequence: CADVDLDSLNQPQHF. As DNA, the CDR3 is TGTGCCGACGTCGATCTAGACAGCCTAAATCAGCCCCAGCATTTT.

The chain uses TRBV18 and TRBJ1-5; 7 bases map to TRBD1. The length of the CDR3 is 14 residues. J was trimmed by 6 bases and V by 3 bases; bases with no gene match: 5. Germline-derived CDR1 and CDR2 are KGHSH and LQKENI. The CDR3 here is CASSPTGARQPQHF. CDR3 nucleotides: TGTGCCAGCTCACCCACAGGGGCTCGTCAGCCCCAGCATTTT.